This passage covers 19 T cell receptor beta chains from one sample sequenced in a study of cytomegalovirus exposure and HLA in healthy donors. This PCR relied on a set of 60 Vbeta primers and 13 Jbeta primers. Assay used: immunoSEQ multiplex PCR; TCRdb lists only in-frame clones, some missing. The sample lists about 99,000 clones; over 75% were seen once. Material for sequencing was PBMCs. These TCRs come from a woman between 18 and 30 years old in good health and CMV-seropositive.

This clone turned up a few times. It is likely a read error: a sequence one base away is far more abundant. The chain joins TRBV6-1 to TRBJ2-7, with TRBD1 matching over 7 bases. The V and J ends lost 1 base and 0 bases, in that order; junction bases with no gene match: 6. Germline CDR1 and CDR2: MNHNS and SASEGT. The CDR3 contains 16 residues. CDR3 coding DNA: TGTGCCAGCAGTGAAGATGCGGACAGGCCCTCCTACGAGCAGTACGTC. Translation: CASSEDADRPSYEQYV.

The rearrangement joins TRBV5-4 to TRBJ1-3; D may be TRBD1 (5 bases). This CDR3 has 18 amino acids. The V end lost 3 bases, the J end lost 0 bases, and 19 bases lay between the germline ends. Germline V lookup: CDR1 SGHNT, CDR2 YYREEE (reference sequence). CDR3 loop: CASSSATDPISSGNTIYF. CDR3 DNA: TGTGCCAGCAGCTCCGCGACAGATCCGATTAGCTCTGGAAACACCATATATTTT.

The V gene is TRBV27, the J gene TRBJ1-5, with D perhaps matching TRBD1 (6 bases). Trimming stripped 3 bases from V and 6 bases from J, with 9 bases between. Germline assignment: CDR1 MNHEY and CDR2 SMNVEV (reference sequence). This CDR3 contains 13 residues. The CDR3 DNA reads TGTGCCAGCAGTTTTACAGGGCCTCAGCCCCAGCATTTT. Encoded protein: CASSFTGPQPQHF.

This rearrangement joins TRBV5-4 to TRBJ1-4; 8 bases match TRBD1. Losses at the gene ends were 4 bases for V and 5 bases for J; bases not matched to a gene: 4. The CDR3 is 14 residues long. Germline V gives CDR1 SGHNT, CDR2 YYREEE (reference sequence). CDR3: CASSVDRVNEKLFF. Written as DNA, the CDR3 is TGTGCCAGCAGCGTGGACAGGGTAAATGAAAAACTGTTTTTT. Full variable domain (rest looked up from reference TRBV5-4 and TRBJ1-4): ETGVTQSPTHLIKTRGQQVTLRCSSQSGHNTVSWYQQALGQGPQFIFQYYREEENGRGNFPPRFSGLQFPNYSSELNVNALELDDSALYLCASSVDRVNEKLFFGSGTQLSVL.

This chain links TRBV4-2 with TRBJ2-2; 11 bases agree with TRBD2. Germline values: CDR1 LGHNA, CDR2 YNFKEQ. With 4 bases clipped from V and 0 bases from J, the junction kept 1 base outside the gene matches. The CDR3 has 16 amino acids. DNA of the CDR3: TGTGCCAGCAGCCCGACTAGCGGGACGAACACCGGGGAGCTGTTTTTT. This translates into CASSPTSGTNTGELFF.

In this sample, this clone turned up a few times. The same CDR3 is also encoded by other DNA sequences in this sample. The rearrangement links TRBV5-1 to TRBJ2-5; 10 bases map to TRBD1. The ends lost 2 bases at V and 4 bases at J; junction bases unmatched: 2. CDR1 and CDR2 from the germline V gene are SGHRS and YFSETQ. This CDR3 has 14 residues. The CDR3 DNA reads as TGCGCCAGCAGCTTAGGACAGGGGGGAGAGACCCAGTACTTC. It yields the protein CASSLGQGGETQYF.

The rearrangement joins TRBV11-3 to TRBJ2-1; possible D gene TRBD2, 6 bases. This CDR3 is built from 16 residues. Trimming took off 3 bases at V and 4 bases at J, with 16 bases between the two ends. CDR1 is SGHNT and CDR2 is YENEEA in the germline V gene. DNA of the CDR3: TGTGCCAGCAGCTTGGCTCGTGGCGGGGCATACAATGAGCAGTTCTTC. Translation gives CASSLARGGAYNEQFF.

This chain connects TRBV30 to TRBJ1-3; 9 bases agree with TRBD1. After removal of 2 bases from V and 4 bases from J, the junction contained 6 bases not matched to a gene. There are 15 residues in the CDR3. The germline CDR1 and CDR2 sequences are GTSNPN and SVGIG (reference sequence). The CDR3, as DNA: TGTGCCTGGAGTCGGGACAGGGAGAGAGGAAACACCATATATTTT. Protein: CAWSRDRERGNTIYF. The whole variable domain, filled in from reference TRBV30 and TRBJ1-3, reads SQTIHQWPATLVQPVGSPLSLECTVEGTSNPNLYWYRQAAGRGLQLLFYSVGIGQISSEVPQNLSASRPQDRQFILSSKKLLLSDSGFYLCAWSRDRERGNTIYFGEGSWLTVV.

CDR3 loop: CASSRTGGGTDTQYF. CDR3 sequence (DNA): TGTGCCAGCTCGAGGACTGGCGGTGGCACAGATACGCAGTATTTT. The chain couples TRBV5-4 to TRBJ2-3; possible D gene TRBD2, 5 bases. The CDR3 totals 15 residues. The germline gives CDR1 SGHNT, CDR2 YYREEE (reference sequence). The V end lost 7 bases, the J end lost 1 base, and 16 bases lay between the germline ends.

This chain links TRBV6-1 with TRBJ1-2; tentatively, D is TRBD1 (6 bases). Trimming removed 0 bases at V and 7 bases at J, with 18 bases between. CDR1 MNHNS and CDR2 SASEGT come from the germline V gene. The CDR3 covers 16 residues. CDR3 residues: CASSEANRALSLGYTF. The DNA for the CDR3 is TGTGCCAGCAGTGAAGCGAACAGGGCGTTGAGTCTTGGCTACACCTTC.

This sequence joins TRBV29-1 and TRBJ2-2, with a possible D match to TRBD1 (5 bases). The CDR3 has 13 residues. V lost 3 bases to trimming and J lost 3 bases, with 8 bases between them. Germline lookup yields CDR1 SQVTM and CDR2 ANQGSEA. CDR3 in DNA: TGCAGCGTTGAGGCAGGGCACACCGGGGAGCTGTTTTTT. Its protein product is CSVEAGHTGELFF.

CDR3 nucleotides: TGTGCCAGCAGCTTGGTCGAAGAGAATACGCAGTATTTT. Encoded protein: CASSLVEENTQYF. This chain connects TRBV5-8 to TRBJ2-3; unclear D gene. Trimming stripped 0 bases from V and 7 bases from J, with 9 bases between. The length of the CDR3 is 13 residues. Per the germline V gene, CDR1 is SGHTS and CDR2 is YDEGEE.

V gene TRBV11-2 combines with J gene TRBJ1-1; D possibly corresponds to TRBD1 (5 bases). The CDR3 spans 15 residues. Trimming removed 3 bases at V and 5 bases at J, with 16 bases between. Germline CDR1 and CDR2: SGHAT and FQNNGV. CDR3 sequence reads: CASSFIAGWRTEAFF. The CDR3 nucleotides are TGTGCCAGCAGCTTTATCGCAGGGTGGCGGACTGAAGCTTTCTTT.

The chain combines TRBV6-1 with TRBJ1-2; D is uncertain. V was clipped by 3 bases and J by 2 bases, with 13 bases between them. CDR3 length: 15 amino acids. Germline CDR1 MNHNS, CDR2 SASEGT. Here the CDR3 DNA reads TGTGCCAGCAGTGAGAGGAGGAGTACGAACTATGGCTACACCTTC. Translated: CASSERRSTNYGYTF.

In its sample, this clone was seen a few times. This chain links TRBV28 with TRBJ1-2, with D unclear. V shed 8 bases and J shed 6 bases, with 13 bases lying between them. Germline loops: CDR1 MDHEN, CDR2 SYDVKM. CDR3 length: 12 amino acids. The CDR3 DNA reads as TGTGCCAGCGAGCGCGGGGTCGATGGCTACACCTTC. Residues: CASERGVDGYTF.

Only a few counts were recorded for this clone. The J gene is TRBJ2-6, the V gene TRBV7-8; D ambiguous. This CDR3 region has 14 residues. Germline CDR1 is SGHVS and CDR2 is FQNEAQ. The V end lost 4 bases, the J end lost 6 bases, and 10 bases lay between the germline ends. The CDR3 sequence: CASSSPLVANVLTF. Here the CDR3 DNA reads TGTGCCAGCAGCTCTCCTCTAGTGGCCAACGTCCTGACTTTC. The complete variable domain, with remaining parts taken from reference TRBV7-8 and TRBJ2-6, reads GAGVSQSPRYKVAKRGQDVALRCDPISGHVSLFWYQQALGQGPEFLTYFQNEAQLDKSGLPSDRFFAERPEGSVSTLKIQRTQQEDSAVYLCASSSPLVANVLTFGAGSRLTVL.

CDR3 amino acids: CSVEGLAAYEQYF. CDR3 coding DNA: TGCAGCGTTGAGGGGCTAGCGGCGTACGAGCAGTACTTC. The rearrangement links TRBV29-1 to TRBJ2-7; 7 bases align to TRBD2. Germline V gene lookup returns CDR1 SQVTM and CDR2 ANQGSEA. The CDR3 totals 13 residues. V was pared by 3 bases and J by 4 bases, with 6 bases of the junction left unmatched.

The chain joins TRBV6-5 to TRBJ1-2, with D tentatively TRBD1 (5 bases). The CDR3 has 13 residues. Germline V CDR1 and CDR2: MNHEY, SVGAGI. Between the trimmed V and J ends, which lost 2 bases and 4 bases, there was a span of 8 bases. The CDR3, as DNA: TGTGCCAGCAGTTACACAGGAGCCTATGGCTACACCTTC. Its protein is CASSYTGAYGYTF.

The CDR3 sequence is CASSDHSTGSPLHF. As DNA, the CDR3 is TGTGCCAGCAGTGACCACTCCACAGGCTCACCCCTCCACTTT. The chain is built from TRBV6-4 and TRBJ1-6, with D perhaps matching TRBD1 (5 bases). Germline values: CDR1 MRHNA, CDR2 SNTAGT. The V and J ends lost 2 bases and 10 bases respectively, with 12 bases between them. This CDR3 region has 14 residues.